Listed here is a single TCR beta chain. Two negative PCRs, clearance, or symptom resolution were required of recovered Cohort 3 donors. The CDR3 is 14 residues long. V was shortened by 6 bases and J by 3 bases, with 11 bases between the two germline ends. Per germline, CDR1 LNHDA and CDR2 SQIVND (reference sequence). This entry comes from a study of blood T cell repertoires in COVID-19. For the study at large: Researchers got acute and convalescent COVID-19 samples from the United States, Italy and Spain.

Generated by immunoSEQ multiplex PCR, the TCRdb table keeps only in-frame clones and is missing some. The table includes hundreds of thousands of clones, 80% to 90% detected once. V usage is TRBV19 and J usage is TRBJ1-4; D is unclear. This TCR derives from a man aged 18 to 30 who had recovered from COVID-19. The specimen was PBMCs or T cells enriched from blood (not recorded which). The CDR3 coding sequence is TGTGCCAGTAGGCCGGGGTTTCCTAATGAAAAACTGTTTTTT. Protein: CASRPGFPNEKLFF.